The source of this TCR beta chain is a study of beta chain features in type 1 diabetes. Study-level results: Type 1 diabetes patients showed fewer insertions and more deletions at VDJ junctions.

The entirety of the isolated RNA underwent reverse transcription, so expressed TCRB transcripts were sequenced. This table comes from immunoSEQ multiplex PCR, and its TCRdb copy is limited to in-frame clones, with some not included. This repertoire shows about 340,000 clones, under 8.5% found once; its top ten account for less than 0.45%. Concerning this clone itself: Its antigen is as yet unknown.

CDR1 is WSHSY, CDR2 SAAADI, per germline. V was clipped by 9 bases and J by 1 base, with 13 bases between them. CDR3 length equals 13 residues. Sorting based on CD45RO/CCR7/CD25/CD127/CD95/CD27 separated CD4+ naive, central memory, regulatory and stem cell-like memory cells. The chain uses TRBV10-2 and TRBJ2-7, with D possibly matching TRBD1 (5 bases). The sequenced sample was central memory CD4+ T cells from blood. This TCR came from a woman aged 18-35 years in good health. The CDR3 coding sequence is TGCGCCAGGGGGCGAGCCGGTTCCTACGAGCAGTACTTC. It translates to CARGRAGSYEQYF.